Sequencing of this T cell receptor beta chain was carried out in a study of T cells in localized non-small cell lung cancer. Study results and caveats: Density of T cells in blood, when higher, went with longer overall survival. Heterogeneity cannot be ruled out, as sequencing used one tumor region only. Adjacent uninvolved lung had the highest clonality, suggesting focused antigen responses. Adjacent lung tissue had a median around 50 of the top 100 clones found in the tumor.

As concerns this clone: Antigen: not known.

Per germline, CDR1 SGHAT and CDR2 FQNNGV. CDR3 length: 17 residues. Trimming took off 1 base at V and 6 bases at J, with 18 bases between the two ends. Clones were read by immunoSEQ multiplex PCR, and TCRdb kept only the in-frame ones, dropping some. The sample gives roughly 40,000 clones, 83% of which show up once; roughly 8.5% is in the top ten. This chain links TRBV11-2 with TRBJ2-2; D is possibly TRBD1 (6 bases). The TCR comes from a man aged 40 to 69 with stage II lung adenocarcinoma. Sequencing used PBMCs, obtained before any cancer treatment. CDR3 sequence: CASSLVRGLEVPGELFF. CDR3 in DNA: TGTGCCAGCAGCTTAGTCAGGGGTTTGGAAGTTCCCGGGGAGCTGTTTTTT.